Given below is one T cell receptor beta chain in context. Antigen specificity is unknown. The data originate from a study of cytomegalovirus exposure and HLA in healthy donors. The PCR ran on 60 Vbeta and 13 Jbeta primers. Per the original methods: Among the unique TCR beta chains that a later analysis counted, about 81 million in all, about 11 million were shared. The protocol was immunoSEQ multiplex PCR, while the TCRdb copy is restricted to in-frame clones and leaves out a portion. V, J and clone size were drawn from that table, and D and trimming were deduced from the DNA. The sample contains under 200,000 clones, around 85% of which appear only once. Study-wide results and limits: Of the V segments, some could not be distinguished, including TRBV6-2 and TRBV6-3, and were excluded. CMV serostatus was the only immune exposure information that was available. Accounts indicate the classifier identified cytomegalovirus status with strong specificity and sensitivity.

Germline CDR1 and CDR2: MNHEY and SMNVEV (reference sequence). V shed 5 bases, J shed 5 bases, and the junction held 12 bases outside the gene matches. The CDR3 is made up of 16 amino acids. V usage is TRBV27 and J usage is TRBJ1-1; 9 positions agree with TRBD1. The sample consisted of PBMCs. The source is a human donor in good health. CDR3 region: CASSPGTGFSRTEAFF. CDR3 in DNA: TGTGCCAGCAGTCCTGGGACAGGGTTTAGTAGGACTGAAGCTTTCTTT.